These 23 T cell receptor beta chains were sequenced from one sample in a study of T cell changes during pregnancy in multiple sclerosis (dated by TCRdb to the late 2010s). The library was obtained by the immunoSEQ multiplex PCR assay. The table was pulled from immuneACCESS by TCRdb, which kept in-frame rearrangements only. Such tables lose some clones; where checked, under half of the loss comes from unresolved V genes, and the rest has no known cause. The sample table contains tens of thousands of clones; only one count was recorded for about 92% of them. The ten top clones hold over 2.5% of the sample. The sequences come from peripheral blood, collected in the third trimester of pregnancy. Receptors originate from a female donor in good health, enrolled as a control in a pregnancy study.

The chain carries TRBV5-1 and TRBJ2-6; tentative D call: TRBD2 (6 bases). The germline V gene encodes CDR1 SGHRS and CDR2 YFSETQ. The CDR3 loop spans 14 amino acids. Trimming stripped 6 bases from V and 5 bases from J, with 12 bases between. The CDR3, as DNA: TGCGCCAGCACGGAGGGGAGTTGGGCCAACGTCCTGACTTTC. Its translation: CASTEGSWANVLTF.

J is TRBJ2-1 and V is TRBV4-3, with TRBD2 matching 7 bases. The CDR3 length is 15 residues. Unmatched junction bases numbered 3, after V lost 4 bases and J lost 0 bases. CDR1 LGHNA and CDR2 YSLEER come from the germline V gene. In DNA form, the CDR3 reads TGCGCCAGCAGCCCTGGGACTATCTCCTACAATGAGCAGTTCTTC. Its protein product is CASSPGTISYNEQFF.

This rearrangement joins TRBV28 to TRBJ1-4; D gene ambiguous. V lost 1 base and J 0 bases, leaving 6 bases between the germline ends. Germline loops: CDR1 MDHEN, CDR2 SYDVKM. The CDR3 sequence is 15 residues long. The CDR3 DNA is TGTGCCAGCAGTTTATTACACGCAACTAATGAAAAACTGTTTTTT. This gives the protein CASSLLHATNEKLFF.

This clone was picked up one time. This sequence joins TRBV7-6 and TRBJ1-2; 9 nucleotides line up with TRBD1. Germline CDR1 and CDR2: SGHVS and FNYEAQ. The CDR3 sequence is 14 residues long. The V and J ends lost 5 bases and 5 bases, in that order; junction bases with no gene match: 6. The CDR3 DNA sequence: TGTGCCAGCAGCCCCCGCGGGACAGGGTATGGCTACACCTTC. It yields the protein CASSPRGTGYGYTF. The full variable domain, its missing parts supplied by reference TRBV7-6 and TRBJ1-2, is GAGVSQSPRYKVTKRGQDVALRCDPISGHVSLYWYRQALGQGPEFLTYFNYEAQQDKSGLPNDRFSAERPEGSISTLTIQRTEQRDSAMYRCASSPRGTGYGYTFGSGTRLTVV.

This clone appeared once. The chain uses TRBV29-1 and TRBJ1-1; D call uncertain. V was trimmed by 7 bases and J by 1 base, leaving 13 bases between them. In germline, CDR1 is SQVTM, CDR2 ANQGSEA. The CDR3 covers 13 residues. CDR3 loop: CSGRRASNTEAFF. The CDR3 nucleotides read TGCAGCGGTAGGAGGGCTTCGAACACTGAAGCTTTCTTT.

V gene TRBV6-5 combines with J gene TRBJ1-1; tentatively, D is TRBD1 (6 bases). This CDR3 is 15 amino acids long. Germline-derived CDR1 and CDR2 are MNHEY and SVGAGI. The V end was cut by 6 bases, the J end by 0 bases, with 14 bases between. The DNA of the CDR3 is TGTGCCAGCAGCCCGGGACATATCATGAACACTGAAGCTTTCTTT. Translated: CASSPGHIMNTEAFF.

This clone has a single count. The V and J genes are TRBV28 and TRBJ1-2; TRBD1 agrees at 7 bases. The CDR3 is 14 residues long. The junction had 11 bases not matched to a gene; V was cut back by 7 bases and J by 6 bases. The germline CDR1 and CDR2 sequences are MDHEN and SYDVKM. CDR3 in DNA: TGTGCCAGCATCAAGGGGGCTCACTTGAATGGCTACACCTTC. Translating it yields CASIKGAHLNGYTF.

This rearrangement joins TRBV7-9 to TRBJ2-7; perhaps TRBD1 as D (6 bases). The germline V gene has CDR1 SEHNR and CDR2 FQNEAQ (reference sequence). Trimming took 1 base from V and 4 from J, leaving 11 bases between them. This CDR3 is 14 amino acids long. The CDR3 DNA follows: TGTGCCAGCAGCTTAGACAGGGCCAGGTACGAGCAGTACTTC. Amino acids: CASSLDRARYEQYF. The variable domain in full, completed from reference TRBV7-9 and TRBJ2-7, reads DTGVSQNPRHKITKRGQNVTFRCDPISEHNRLYWYRQTLGQGPEFLTYFQNEAQLEKSRLLSDRFSAERPKGSFSTLEIQRTEQGDSAMYLCASSLDRARYEQYFGPGTRLTVT.

This rearrangement joins TRBV18 to TRBJ1-1; D is undetermined. Trimming took off 3 bases at V and 2 bases at J, with 10 bases between the two ends. CDR1 is KGHSH and CDR2 is LQKENI in the germline V gene. This CDR3 has 14 amino acids. The CDR3 DNA follows: TGTGCCAGCTCACCCAGGACTGATAACACTGAAGCTTTCTTT. Translation gives CASSPRTDNTEAFF.

This chain joins TRBV5-6 and TRBJ1-2; unclear D gene. V dropped 0 bases and J dropped 5 bases, with 5 bases sitting between them. Germline V CDR1 and CDR2: SGHDT, YYEEEE. The CDR3 extends over 12 amino acids. CDR3 in amino acids: CASSLDEYGYTF. CDR3 sequence (DNA): TGTGCCAGCAGCTTGGACGAGTATGGCTACACCTTC.

CDR3 DNA: TGTGCCAGCAGTTTATCTGCTAGCGGGGGCTCTGAGCAGTTCTTC. Translation gives CASSLSASGGSEQFF. The chain combines TRBV27 with TRBJ2-1; 10 bases are shared with TRBD2. V shed 0 bases and J 9 bases; nucleotides not matched to a gene: 5. This CDR3 region has 15 residues. Per the germline V gene, CDR1 is MNHEY and CDR2 is SMNVEV (reference sequence).

The chain combines TRBV11-2 with TRBJ1-6; no reliable D call. The ends were cut back, 1 base at V and 10 bases at J, with 8 bases in the middle. Germline V CDR1 and CDR2: SGHAT, FQNNGV. The CDR3 covers 13 residues. The CDR3 loop reads CASSLVGESPLHF. CDR3 sequence (DNA): TGTGCCAGCAGCTTAGTGGGCGAATCACCCCTCCACTTT.

The chain has TRBV6-1 and TRBJ2-7, with TRBD1 identical over 9 bases. The J segment lost 3 bases and the V segment lost 8 bases, leaving 8 bases of the junction unmatched. Germline lookup yields CDR1 MNHNS and CDR2 SASEGT. There are 14 residues in the CDR3. CDR3 sequence reads: CASGGTGRIYEQYF. For the CDR3, the DNA is TGTGCCAGCGGAGGGACAGGGCGTATCTACGAGCAGTACTTC.

The V gene is TRBV27, the J gene TRBJ1-6; 8 nucleotides align to TRBD1. V gave up 2 bases and J gave up 10 bases; unmatched junction bases: 7. Germline CDR1 and CDR2: MNHEY and SMNVEV (reference sequence). The CDR3 covers 15 residues. In DNA, the CDR3 is TGTGCCAGCAGTTTACATGGACAGGGATCCTCACCCCTCCACTTT. The encoded protein is CASSLHGQGSSPLHF.

This clone turned up a few times. This chain uses TRBV2 with TRBJ1-5; 8 bases match TRBD1. Trimming cost V 6 bases and J 0 bases; bases outside gene matches: 4. There are 15 residues in the CDR3. Per germline, CDR1 SNHLY and CDR2 FYNNEI. The CDR3 DNA reads as TGTGCCAGCAGGGGGACAGGCCCTAGCAATCAGCCCCAGCATTTT. As protein: CASRGTGPSNQPQHF.

The genes are TRBV7-9 and TRBJ2-5; D gene ambiguous. From germline, CDR1 is SEHNR and CDR2 FQNEAQ (reference sequence). This CDR3 is built from 15 residues. V lost 5 bases, J lost 7 bases, and 20 bases lay in between. Here the CDR3 reads CASSPRTTVLVTQYF. CDR3 bases: TGTGCCAGCAGCCCACGTACGACGGTTCTAGTGACCCAGTACTTC.

The chain couples TRBV19 to TRBJ2-2, with D possibly being TRBD1 (5 bases). CDR1 and CDR2 (germline): LNHDA, SQIVND (reference sequence). The V end was cut by 5 bases, the J end by 2 bases, with 12 bases between. This CDR3 contains 15 residues. The CDR3 region has the DNA TGTGCCAGTAGTTTCCCAGGGCTCAACACCGGGGAGCTGTTTTTT. Protein: CASSFPGLNTGELFF.

V usage is TRBV29-1 and J usage is TRBJ2-3; possible D gene TRBD1, 6 bases. V was clipped by 6 bases and J by 6 bases, with 13 bases between them. CDR1 SQVTM and CDR2 ANQGSEA come from the germline V gene. There are 12 residues in the CDR3. The CDR3 reads CSVANRVDTQYF. CDR3 sequence (DNA): TGCAGCGTCGCTAACAGGGTGGATACGCAGTATTTT.

The J gene is TRBJ1-1, the V gene TRBV23-1; D is possibly TRBD1 (6 bases). TRBV23-1 is filed as an ORF, its function uncertain. The CDR3 runs 20 residues. V was trimmed by 0 bases and J by 4 bases, leaving 27 bases between them. In DNA form, the CDR3 reads TGCGCCAGCAGTCAATCGTCGATCGAGGGGGTGGGCCACATGAGCACTGAAGCTTTCTTT. Its translation is CASSQSSIEGVGHMSTEAFF.

J is TRBJ2-2 and V is TRBV4-3, with 7 bases lining up with TRBD2. In germline, CDR1 is LGHNA, CDR2 YSLEER. Trimming at V came to 0 bases and at J to 2 bases, leaving 12 bases not matched to a gene. This CDR3 region has 19 residues. This chain's CDR3 is CASSQDLAGAGLNTGELFF. The CDR3 nucleotides read TGCGCCAGCAGCCAAGATCTGGCGGGAGCGGGCCTTAACACCGGGGAGCTGTTTTTT.

A single count supports this clone. This chain connects TRBV6-6 to TRBJ1-4; 8 bases are a match to TRBD1. Losses at the gene ends were 5 bases for V and 0 bases for J; bases not matched to a gene: 2. This CDR3 region has 15 residues. From germline, CDR1 is MNHNY and CDR2 SVGAGI (reference sequence). The CDR3 nucleotides read TGTGCCAGCAGTCCGGACAGGGCAACTAATGAAAAACTGTTTTTT. Amino acid sequence: CASSPDRATNEKLFF.

This clone has only one observation. The J gene is TRBJ1-6, the V gene TRBV5-8; 10 bases are shared with TRBD1. This CDR3 is 18 amino acids long. Unmatched junction bases numbered 11, after V lost 3 bases and J lost 5 bases. Germline V gene data show CDR1 as SGHTS and CDR2 as YDEGEE. The CDR3 here is CASSSSRDRGWDNSPLHF. Written as DNA, the CDR3 is TGTGCCAGCAGCTCGTCCCGGGACAGGGGCTGGGATAATTCACCCCTCCACTTT.

The chain recombines TRBV7-9 with TRBJ1-6; TRBD1 matches 7 bases. This CDR3 is 17 amino acids long. Germline V gives CDR1 SEHNR, CDR2 FQNEAQ (reference sequence). V trimming: 6 bases; J trimming: 10 bases; junction bases outside the gene matches: 18. The CDR3 here is CASSPGESYRGRSPLHF. CDR3 sequence (DNA): TGTGCCAGCAGTCCAGGGGAGTCGTACAGGGGACGATCACCCCTCCACTTT.